Sequencing of this TCR beta chain was carried out in a study of T cell repertoires in cytomegalovirus infection. About the research overall: The authors used CMV epitopes that were HLA-C-restricted (recently identified) and HLA-B-restricted (well studied). Signatures in public TCR beta sequences pointed to both CMV infection and matching HLA type. The study, taken as a whole, reports: Individuals carrying CMV plus the relevant HLA were identified by cumulative frequency of public TCR beta families. What dominated the ex vivo response were HLA-C-restricted CMV-specific TCR beta clonotypes.

The V gene lost 5 bases and the J gene lost 0 bases, with 14 bases spanning the gap. The CDR3 is 16 residues long. From germline, CDR1 is SEHNR and CDR2 FQNEAQ (reference sequence). This clonotype was seen a handful of times. What it binds is not known. One entry per CDR3 protein results from TCRdb running MiXCR on the reads. The sample lists approximately 500,000 distinct CDR3 sequences, 30% to 40% occurring once. The chain recombines TRBV7-9 with TRBJ2-1; no clear D gene. The sequence was obtained from a human donor in good health (CMV status not recorded). Some clones in this sample may be carry-over from other donors' samples. The source was cultured PBMCs, collected from culture after CMV antigen stimulation. The CDR3 region is CASSQTSPVSYNEQFF. The CDR3 DNA reads as TGTGCCAGCAGCCAGACGTCACCAGTCTCCTACAATGAGCAGTTCTTC.